This T cell receptor beta chain was observed in a study of Ad26.COV2.S vaccination and SARS-CoV-2 variants. Across the study: Donor was assigned to the Ad26.COV2.S arm of trial COV1001. Donor got 5x10^10 or 1x10^11 viral particles of Ad26.COV2.S.

This CDR3 comprises 15 residues. In germline, CDR1 is SGHVS, CDR2 FQNEAQ. Trimming at V came to 5 bases and at J to 1 base, leaving 4 bases not matched to a gene. Measured with immunoSEQ multiplex PCR; TCRdb has only the in-frame clones, and not every one. The sample lists about 480,000 clones, about 83% occurring once. Treatment here: about 20 received Ad26.COV2.S at low or high dose, single or two shots; 5 received placebo; per-sample allocation not given. Collection of the samples took place on day 63 after the first injection of vaccine or placebo. Wuhan-strain SARS-CoV-2 spike was expressed by the Ad26 vector that made up the vaccine.

The source was peripheral blood, collected in a trial of Ad26.COV2.S vaccine versus placebo. The genes are TRBV7-8 and TRBJ2-3; 9 bases align to TRBD2. The receptor was derived from a person between 18 and 65 years old who received the Ad26.COV2.S COVID-19 vaccine or a placebo. The CDR3 sequence is CASSRRTSGTDTQYF. DNA for the CDR3: TGTGCCAGCAGCCGACGGACTAGCGGCACAGATACGCAGTATTTT. Looking up the rest from reference TRBV7-8 and TRBJ2-3 gives the full variable domain: GAGVSQSPRYKVAKRGQDVALRCDPISGHVSLFWYQQALGQGPEFLTYFQNEAQLDKSGLPSDRFFAERPEGSVSTLKIQRTQQEDSAVYLCASSRRTSGTDTQYFGPGTRLTVL.